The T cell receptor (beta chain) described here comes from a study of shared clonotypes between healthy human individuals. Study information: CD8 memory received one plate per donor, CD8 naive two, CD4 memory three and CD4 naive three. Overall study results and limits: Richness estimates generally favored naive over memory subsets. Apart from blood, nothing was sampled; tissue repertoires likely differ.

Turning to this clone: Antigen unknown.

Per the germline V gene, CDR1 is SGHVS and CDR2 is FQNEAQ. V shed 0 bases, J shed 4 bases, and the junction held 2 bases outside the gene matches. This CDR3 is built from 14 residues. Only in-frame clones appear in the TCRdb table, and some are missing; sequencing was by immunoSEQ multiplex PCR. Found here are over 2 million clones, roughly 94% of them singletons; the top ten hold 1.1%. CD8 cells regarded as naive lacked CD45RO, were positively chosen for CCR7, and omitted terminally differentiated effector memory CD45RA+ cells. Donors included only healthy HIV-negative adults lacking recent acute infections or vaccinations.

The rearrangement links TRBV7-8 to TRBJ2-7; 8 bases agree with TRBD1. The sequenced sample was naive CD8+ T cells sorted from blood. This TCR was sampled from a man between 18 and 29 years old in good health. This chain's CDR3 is CASSLAYRGYEQYF. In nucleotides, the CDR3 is TGTGCCAGCAGCTTAGCCTACAGGGGGTACGAGCAGTACTTC. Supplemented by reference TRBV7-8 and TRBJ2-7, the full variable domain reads GAGVSQSPRYKVAKRGQDVALRCDPISGHVSLFWYQQALGQGPEFLTYFQNEAQLDKSGLPSDRFFAERPEGSVSTLKIQRTQQEDSAVYLCASSLAYRGYEQYFGPGTRLTVT.